The 23 T cell receptor beta chains below come from one sample, sequenced in a study of T cells in localized non-small cell lung cancer. Some clones are missing from TCRdb's copy, which holds only in-frame ones; the method was immunoSEQ multiplex PCR. The profile covers some 3,000 clones, with around 24% appearing a single time and approximately 5% taken by the ten largest. This specimen was lung tumor tissue, taken before any cancer treatment. The receptors were sampled from a female donor older than 55 with stage I lung adenocarcinoma.

V gene TRBV18 combines with J gene TRBJ2-3, with 8 bases fitting TRBD2. Germline CDR1 is KGHSH and CDR2 is LQKENI. J was trimmed by 6 bases and V by 2 bases; bases with no gene match: 10. The CDR3 sequence is 16 residues long. The CDR3 spells CASSPVPGGSRDTQYF. Here the CDR3 DNA reads TGTGCCAGCTCACCAGTTCCGGGGGGGTCCAGGGATACGCAGTATTTT.

The chain is built from TRBV11-3 and TRBJ2-1, with D hard to call. CDR3 length: 17 residues. Germline V gene data show CDR1 as SGHNT and CDR2 as YENEEA. Between the trimmed V and J ends, which lost 1 base and 0 bases, there was a span of 13 bases. CDR3 sequence (DNA): TGTGCCAGCAGCTTAGGATTTGGTTCGAACTCCTACAATGAGCAGTTCTTC. Amino acid sequence: CASSLGFGSNSYNEQFF.

V and J are TRBV11-3 and TRBJ2-3; D gene unclear. Between the trimmed V and J ends, which lost 6 bases and 2 bases, there was a span of 12 bases. This CDR3 comprises 14 residues. CDR1 is SGHNT, CDR2 YENEEA, per germline. CDR3 protein: CASRIRWDTDTQYF. In DNA form, the CDR3 reads TGTGCCAGCAGGATCCGTTGGGACACAGATACGCAGTATTTT.

This clone was counted between two and nine times. The chain combines TRBV18 with TRBJ2-3; 12 bases are a match to TRBD2. Germline V CDR1 and CDR2: KGHSH, LQKENI. The J segment lost 0 bases and the V segment lost 9 bases, leaving 4 bases of the junction unmatched. The CDR3 runs 15 residues. CDR3 nucleotide sequence: TGTGCCAGTGGACTAGCGGGACTTAGCACAGATACGCAGTATTTT. It encodes CASGLAGLSTDTQYF.

This clone was counted only a few times. The V gene is TRBV11-3, the J gene TRBJ2-1; D is tentatively TRBD1 or TRBD2 (5 bases each). Germline-derived CDR1 and CDR2 are SGHNT and YENEEA. V was clipped by 5 bases and J by 4 bases, with 12 bases between them. The CDR3 totals 14 residues. The CDR3 DNA sequence: TGTGCCAGCAGCCGGGGACGGAATTACAATGAGCAGTTCTTC. Amino acid sequence: CASSRGRNYNEQFF. Full variable domain (rest looked up from reference TRBV11-3 and TRBJ2-1): EAGVVQSPRYKIIEKKQPVAFWCNPISGHNTLYWYLQNLGQGPELLIRYENEEAVDDSQLPKDRFSAERLKGVDSTLKIQPAELGDSAVYLCASSRGRNYNEQFFGPGTRLTVL.

The CDR3 reads CASSSLAGGLQFF. CDR3 bases: TGTGCCAGTAGTAGTTTAGCGGGGGGGTTGCAGTTCTTC. The rearrangement uses TRBV19 and TRBJ2-1; 11 nucleotides line up with TRBD2. Germline trimming cut 4 bases from V and 12 bases from J; bases unmatched to any gene: 5. The CDR3 is 13 amino acids. Germline V gene lookup returns CDR1 LNHDA and CDR2 SQIVND (reference sequence).

This clone was seen only a few times. The genes are TRBV9 and TRBJ1-1, with TRBD1 matching over 7 bases. V was pared by 7 bases and J by 5 bases, with 11 bases of the junction left unmatched. Germline CDR1 reads SGDLS; CDR2 reads YYNGEE. CDR3 length equals 14 residues. The CDR3 reads CASVVPGQMTEAFF. CDR3 nucleotides: TGTGCCAGCGTTGTTCCGGGACAGATGACTGAAGCTTTCTTT.

The CDR3 DNA is TGTGCCTGGAACTTCCGGCGTGGTGCCTACGAGCAGTACTTC. Protein sequence: CAWNFRRGAYEQYF. This chain joins TRBV30 and TRBJ2-7; D remains ambiguous. The V gene lost 4 bases and the J gene lost 2 bases, with 15 bases spanning the gap. Per the germline V gene, CDR1 is GTSNPN and CDR2 is SVGIG (reference sequence). The CDR3 covers 14 residues.

V and J are TRBV19 and TRBJ2-3; 7 positions agree with TRBD2. The CDR3 runs 15 residues. Germline V CDR1 and CDR2: LNHDA, SQIVND (reference sequence). After removal of 9 bases from V and 2 bases from J, the junction contained 11 bases not matched to a gene. CDR3: CASKGGGLPTDTQYF. DNA of the CDR3: TGTGCCAGCAAGGGCGGGGGACTTCCCACAGATACGCAGTATTTT. Filled out from reference TRBV19 and TRBJ2-3, the complete variable domain reads DGGITQSPKYLFRKEGQNVTLSCEQNLNHDAMYWYRQDPGQGLRLIYYSQIVNDFQKGDIAEGYSVSREKKESFPLTVTSAQKNPTAFYLCASKGGGLPTDTQYFGPGTRLTVL.

This clone is medium-sized in the sample. J is TRBJ2-7 and V is TRBV9; 8 bases are shared with TRBD1. Germline values: CDR1 SGDLS, CDR2 YYNGEE. V dropped 5 bases and J dropped 6; count of bases not matched to a gene: 7. The CDR3 consists of 13 residues. CDR3 loop: CASSEDRVGEQYF. DNA for the CDR3: TGTGCCAGCAGTGAGGACAGGGTGGGCGAGCAGTACTTC. The full variable domain, in which reference TRBV9 and TRBJ2-7 provide the parts outside the CDR3, is DSGVTQTPKHLITATGQRVTLRCSPRSGDLSVYWYQQSLDQGLQFLIQYYNGEERAKGNILERFSAQQFPDLHSELNLSSLELGDSALYFCASSEDRVGEQYFGPGTRLTVT.

The rearrangement links TRBV30 to TRBJ2-5; tentatively, D is TRBD2 (5 bases). Per germline, CDR1 GTSNPN and CDR2 SVGIG (reference sequence). V was clipped by 2 bases and J by 3 bases, with 7 bases between them. The CDR3 totals 12 residues. Written as DNA, the CDR3 is TGTGCCTGGAGTCTAGCAGAAGAGACCCAGTACTTC. Translated: CAWSLAEETQYF.

The J gene is TRBJ1-1, the V gene TRBV19, with 8 bases aligning to TRBD1. Per the germline V gene, CDR1 is LNHDA and CDR2 is SQIVND (reference sequence). J lost 5 bases, V lost 5 bases, and 7 bases had no gene match. This CDR3 contains 14 residues. The CDR3 DNA reads TGTGCCAGTAGTTACAGGGGGGAAGGGACTGAAGCTTTCTTT. This codes for CASSYRGEGTEAFF.

By share, this clone counts as medium-sized. The chain is built from TRBV9 and TRBJ1-4; D may be TRBD1 (5 bases). The CDR3 has 15 residues. V gave up 0 bases and J gave up 10 bases, with 16 bases separating them. Germline V CDR1 and CDR2: SGDLS, YYNGEE. The CDR3 DNA reads TGTGCCAGCAGCGTAGGCCCCACATTGAGGGGAAAACTGTTTTTT. It codes for CASSVGPTLRGKLFF.

The CDR3 is CSVEYGTYVTLQETQYF. CDR3 DNA: TGCAGCGTTGAGTACGGGACTTATGTCACCCTCCAAGAGACCCAGTACTTC. The V call is TRBV29-1, the J call TRBJ2-5; the D gene is possibly TRBD2 (6 bases). This CDR3 has 17 residues. V was shortened by 3 bases and J by 1 base, with 21 bases between the two germline ends. Germline-derived CDR1 and CDR2 are SQVTM and ANQGSEA. Variable domain in full (rest from reference TRBV29-1 and TRBJ2-5): SAVISQKPSRDICQRGTSLTIQCQVDSQVTMMFWYRQQPGQSLTLIATANQGSEATYESGFVIDKFPISRPNLTFSTLTVSNMSPEDSSIYLCSVEYGTYVTLQETQYFGPGTRLLVL.

This clone was recorded a few times. The chain uses TRBV15 and TRBJ2-1; 12 nucleotides match TRBD2. CDR1 and CDR2 (germline): LNHNV, YYDKDF (reference sequence). This CDR3 spans 17 amino acids. V lost 5 bases, J lost 8 bases, and 13 bases stayed unmatched. For the CDR3, the DNA is TGTGCCACCAGCCCCCGCCCTAAGACTAGCGGGAGCTATGAGCAGTTCTTC. This codes for CATSPRPKTSGSYEQFF.

The CDR3 reads CASSLDAGARTDTQYF. The CDR3 DNA reads TGTGCCAGCTCACTTGACGCCGGGGCACGCACAGATACGCAGTATTTT. V and J are TRBV18 and TRBJ2-3; either TRBD1 or TRBD2 may fit D (5 bases each). Germline CDR1 is KGHSH and CDR2 is LQKENI. The CDR3 is 16 amino acids. V lost 4 bases to trimming and J lost 1 base, with 15 bases between them.

The chain combines TRBV6-8 with TRBJ2-1; possibly TRBD1 or TRBD2 for D (5 bases each). Trimming stripped 10 bases from V and 6 bases from J, with 22 bases between. The CDR3 has 15 amino acids. CDR1 and CDR2 (germline): MNHGY, SAAAGT. CDR3 protein: CAIRDPATSGNEQFF. Written as DNA, the CDR3 is TGTGCCATCAGGGACCCCGCAACCTCTGGCAATGAGCAGTTCTTC.

This clone qualifies as medium-sized (0.01 to 0.1%). The CDR3: CASSYQQGVGPTEAFF. The DNA of the CDR3 is TGTGCCAGCAGTTACCAACAGGGGGTAGGCCCCACTGAAGCTTTCTTT. The chain uses TRBV11-3 and TRBJ1-1; the match to TRBD1 covers 8 bases. The CDR3 consists of 16 residues. Germline V gives CDR1 SGHNT, CDR2 YENEEA. The V segment lost 6 bases and the J segment 4 bases; nucleotides outside the gene matches: 13.

This clone was observed a handful of times. The rearrangement links TRBV28 to TRBJ2-1; 7 bases map to TRBD2. V dropped 10 bases and J dropped 4; count of bases not matched to a gene: 16. This CDR3 has 16 amino acids. Per the germline V gene, CDR1 is MDHEN and CDR2 is SYDVKM. Here the CDR3 DNA reads TGTGCCACCGCGGGGTACGAGGGAGCGGGGTACAATGAGCAGTTCTTC. Translation: CATAGYEGAGYNEQFF.

The gene calls are TRBV6-8 and TRBJ2-6, with D possibly TRBD2 on 5 matching bases. V was clipped by 6 bases and J by 3 bases, with 15 bases between them. CDR3 length: 16 amino acids. Germline values: CDR1 MNHGY, CDR2 SAAAGT. Here the CDR3 reads CASREPGLLGANVLTF. The CDR3 DNA follows: TGTGCCAGCAGGGAGCCAGGACTTCTTGGGGCCAACGTCCTGACTTTC.

This clone was found a few times. The rearrangement links TRBV11-3 to TRBJ2-3; 9 bases match TRBD2. Germline CDR1 SGHNT, CDR2 YENEEA. With V trimmed by 6 bases and J by 1 base, 8 bases remained unmatched. CDR3 length: 16 residues. The CDR3 protein is CASRLTSGFRTDTQYF. The CDR3 region has the DNA TGTGCCAGCAGGTTGACTAGCGGATTTCGCACAGATACGCAGTATTTT.

This clone was seen a few times. The chain joins TRBV28 to TRBJ2-7, with 9 bases identical to TRBD2. J lost 0 bases, V lost 7 bases, and 1 base had no gene match. The germline gives CDR1 MDHEN, CDR2 SYDVKM. This CDR3 has 13 residues. This CDR3 reads CASTSGDSYEQYF. The CDR3 bases are TGTGCCAGCACTAGCGGGGACTCCTACGAGCAGTACTTC. The full variable domain, with the rest looked up from reference TRBV28 and TRBJ2-7, is DVKVTQSSRYLVKRTGEKVFLECVQDMDHENMFWYRQDPGLGLRLIYFSYDVKMKEKGDIPEGYSVSREKKERFSLILESASTNQTSMYLCASTSGDSYEQYFGPGTRLTVT.

This chain links TRBV29-1 with TRBJ1-3; unclear D gene. The CDR3 sequence is 14 residues long. CDR1 and CDR2 (germline): SQVTM, ANQGSEA. The germline V and J ends were trimmed by 6 bases and 0 bases, with 12 bases remaining between them. This chain's CDR3 is CSVEDGSSGNTIYF. The CDR3 DNA follows: TGCAGCGTCGAGGACGGGAGCTCTGGAAACACCATATATTTT.